The 8 T cell receptor beta chains listed next were all sequenced from one sample in a study of OX40 agonist ivuxolimab in advanced cancers. Receptor amplification or capture employed the immunoSEQ multiplex PCR assay. Imported from immuneACCESS, the table was reduced by TCRdb to in-frame sequences with V and J called. These copies leave out some clones; in studies compared against another copy, an unresolved V gene accounts for under half, and the cause of the remainder is not known. This sample holds about 77,000 clones; 85% to 95% were observed only once. The top ten constitute roughly 20% of the sample. The source was CD4+ or CD8+ T cells sorted from blood, collected in a trial of the OX40 agonist ivuxolimab. Receptors originate from an adult with an advanced solid tumor such as melanoma, head and neck, liver or kidney cancer.

The rearrangement joins TRBV11-2 to TRBJ2-3; D gene uncertain. V lost 0 bases to trimming and J lost 6 bases, with 7 bases between them. The CDR3 is 13 residues long. In germline, CDR1 is SGHAT, CDR2 FQNNGV. CDR3 region: CASSLEGTDTQYF. In nucleotides, the CDR3 is TGTGCCAGCAGCTTAGAGGGAACGGATACGCAGTATTTT. Full variable domain (missing parts from reference TRBV11-2 and TRBJ2-3): EAGVAQSPRYKIIEKRQSVAFWCNPISGHATLYWYQQILGQGPKLLIQFQNNGVVDDSQLPKDRFSAERLKGVDSTLKIQPAKLEDSAVYLCASSLEGTDTQYFGPGTRLTVL.

The chain couples TRBV21-1 to TRBJ1-4; no check of the table's D call, TRBD1, against the DNA was made. TRBV21-1 is a pseudogene segment. The CDR3 runs 15 residues. DNA of the CDR3: TGTGCCAGCAGCAAAAGGACAGGGGGGCATGAAAAACTGTTTTTT. It codes for CASSKRTGGHEKLFF.

The rearrangement uses TRBV21-1 and TRBJ1-5. TRBV21-1 is annotated as a pseudogene. The CDR3 loop spans 17 amino acids. In DNA, the CDR3 is TGTGCCAGCAGCAAAGGATCGGCGGGGGCGAGCAATCAGCCCCAGCATTTT. Its translation is CASSKGSAGASNQPQHF.

This chain connects TRBV28 to TRBJ2-1; possible D gene TRBD1, 6 bases. CDR1 and CDR2 from the germline V gene are MDHEN and SYDVKM. Trimming took off 4 bases at V and 4 bases at J, with 11 bases between the two ends. The CDR3 runs 14 residues. In DNA, the CDR3 is TGTGCCAGCAGTTCGACAGGACCTTACAATGAGCAGTTCTTC. The encoded protein is CASSSTGPYNEQFF.

The chain couples TRBV5-1 to TRBJ2-7; 9 bases are a match to TRBD1. The CDR3 totals 15 residues. J was trimmed by 3 bases and V by 4 bases; bases with no gene match: 8. Germline-derived CDR1 and CDR2 are SGHRS and YFSETQ. The CDR3 region has the DNA TGCGCCAGCAGCCCTGGGGGGACAGGGAACTACGAGCAGTACTTC. This encodes CASSPGGTGNYEQYF. Full variable domain (missing parts from reference TRBV5-1 and TRBJ2-7): KAGVTQTPRYLIKTRGQQVTLSCSPISGHRSVSWYQQTPGQGLQFLFEYFSETQRNKGNFPGRFSGRQFSNSRSEMNVSTLELGDSALYLCASSPGGTGNYEQYFGPGTRLTVT.

Only a few counts were recorded for this clone. This chain links TRBV4-1 with TRBJ1-5; D is possibly TRBD1 (5 bases). The germline gives CDR1 MGHRA, CDR2 YSYEKL. The CDR3 has 15 amino acids. Trimming cost V 3 bases and J 0 bases, with 9 bases left between them. Written as DNA, the CDR3 is TGCGCCAGCAGCCAGGGACCTTATAGCAATCAGCCCCAGCATTTT. Encoded protein: CASSQGPYSNQPQHF.

The genes are TRBV9 and TRBJ1-2; no reliable D call. Trimming pared 3 bases from V and 1 base from J, leaving 13 bases between. CDR1 SGDLS and CDR2 YYNGEE come from the germline V gene. CDR3 length: 15 residues. The chain's CDR3 is CASSGQGGYNYGYTF. The CDR3 DNA follows: TGTGCCAGCAGCGGACAAGGCGGATATAACTATGGCTACACCTTC. The full variable domain, in which reference TRBV9 and TRBJ1-2 provide the parts outside the CDR3, is DSGVTQTPKHLITATGQRVTLRCSPRSGDLSVYWYQQSLDQGLQFLIQYYNGEERAKGNILERFSAQQFPDLHSELNLSSLELGDSALYFCASSGQGGYNYGYTFGSGTRLTVV.

The chain uses TRBV9 and TRBJ1-5, with a weak D call TRBD1 (5 bases). The V end was cut by 0 bases, the J end by 4 bases, with 8 bases between. This CDR3 has 14 residues. Germline V gene sequence: CDR1 SGDLS, CDR2 YYNGEE. The CDR3 DNA reads TGTGCCAGCAGCGTAGCAGGGAGTAATCAGCCCCAGCATTTT. This encodes CASSVAGSNQPQHF.